The clone carrying this T cell receptor beta chain was observed a single time. The sample belongs to a study of blood T cell repertoires in COVID-19. Study-level background: Researchers got acute and convalescent COVID-19 samples from the United States, Italy and Spain.

In germline, CDR1 is GTSNPN, CDR2 SVGIG (reference sequence). The CDR3 is 12 residues long. The V and J ends lost 5 bases and 13 bases respectively, with 15 bases between them. The assay was immunoSEQ multiplex PCR, and TCRdb's table has in-frame clones only and misses some. The sample consists of 190,000 or so clones, around four fifths of them appearing once. Sequencing was done on a sample of PBMCs or T cells enriched from blood (not recorded which). The genes are TRBV30 and TRBJ1-6; D is perhaps TRBD1 (6 bases). The source of this sequence is a man between 40 and 49 years old who had recovered from COVID-19. Written as DNA, the CDR3 is TGTGCCTGGGACAGGTTTAGTTCTCCCCTCCACTTT. Translated: CAWDRFSSPLHF.